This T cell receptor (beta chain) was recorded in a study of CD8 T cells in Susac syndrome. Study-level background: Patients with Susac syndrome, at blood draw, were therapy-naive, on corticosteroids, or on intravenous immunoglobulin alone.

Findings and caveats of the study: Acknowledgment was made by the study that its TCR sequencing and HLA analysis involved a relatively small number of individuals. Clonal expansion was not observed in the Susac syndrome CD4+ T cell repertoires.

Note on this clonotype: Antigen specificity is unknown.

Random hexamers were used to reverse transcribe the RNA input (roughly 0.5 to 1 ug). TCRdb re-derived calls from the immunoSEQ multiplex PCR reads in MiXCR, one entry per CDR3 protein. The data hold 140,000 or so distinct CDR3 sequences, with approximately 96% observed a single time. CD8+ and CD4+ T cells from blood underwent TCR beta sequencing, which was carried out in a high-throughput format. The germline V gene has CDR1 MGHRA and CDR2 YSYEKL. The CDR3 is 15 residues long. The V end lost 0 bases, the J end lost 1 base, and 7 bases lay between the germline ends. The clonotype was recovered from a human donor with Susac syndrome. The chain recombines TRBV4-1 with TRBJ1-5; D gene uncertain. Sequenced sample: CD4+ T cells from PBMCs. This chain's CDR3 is CASSQDPQSNQPQHF. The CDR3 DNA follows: TGCGCCAGCAGCCAAGACCCCCAGAGCAATCAGCCCCAGCATTTT.